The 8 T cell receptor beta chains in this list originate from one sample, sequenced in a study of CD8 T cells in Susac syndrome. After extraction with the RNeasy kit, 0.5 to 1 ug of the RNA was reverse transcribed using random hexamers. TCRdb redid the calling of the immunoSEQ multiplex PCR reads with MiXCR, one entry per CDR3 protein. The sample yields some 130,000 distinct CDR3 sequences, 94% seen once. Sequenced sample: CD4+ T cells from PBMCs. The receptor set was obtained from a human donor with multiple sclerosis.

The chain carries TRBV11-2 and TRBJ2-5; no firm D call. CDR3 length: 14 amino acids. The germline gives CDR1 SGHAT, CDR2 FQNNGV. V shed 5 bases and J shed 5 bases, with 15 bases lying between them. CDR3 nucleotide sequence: TGTGCCAGCAGCGCTGGGGTTTATAGGGAGACCCAGTACTTC. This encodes CASSAGVYRETQYF. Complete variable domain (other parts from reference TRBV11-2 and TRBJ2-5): EAGVAQSPRYKIIEKRQSVAFWCNPISGHATLYWYQQILGQGPKLLIQFQNNGVVDDSQLPKDRFSAERLKGVDSTLKIQPAKLEDSAVYLCASSAGVYRETQYFGPGTRLLVL.

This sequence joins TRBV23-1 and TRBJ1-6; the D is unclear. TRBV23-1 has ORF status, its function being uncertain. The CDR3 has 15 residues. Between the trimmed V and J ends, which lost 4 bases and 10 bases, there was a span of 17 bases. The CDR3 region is CASSLPLSVGSPLHF. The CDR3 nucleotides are TGCGCCAGCAGTCTACCTCTAAGCGTCGGATCACCCCTCCACTTT.

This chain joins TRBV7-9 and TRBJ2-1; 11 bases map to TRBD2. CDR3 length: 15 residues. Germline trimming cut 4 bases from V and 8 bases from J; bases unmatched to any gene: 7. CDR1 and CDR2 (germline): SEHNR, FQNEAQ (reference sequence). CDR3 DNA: TGTGCCAGCAGCTCTAGCGGGGGGCCCTGGGATGAGCAGTTCTTC. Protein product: CASSSSGGPWDEQFF.

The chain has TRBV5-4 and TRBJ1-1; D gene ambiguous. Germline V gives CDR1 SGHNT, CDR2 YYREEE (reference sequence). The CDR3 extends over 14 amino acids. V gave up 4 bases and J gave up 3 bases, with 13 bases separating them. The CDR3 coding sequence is TGTGCCAGCAGCGCGGACCTATCCGACACTGAAGCTTTCTTT. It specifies CASSADLSDTEAFF.

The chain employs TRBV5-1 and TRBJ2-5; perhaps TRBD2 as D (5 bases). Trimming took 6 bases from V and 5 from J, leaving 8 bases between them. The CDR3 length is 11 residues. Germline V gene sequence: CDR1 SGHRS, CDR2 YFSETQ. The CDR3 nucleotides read TGCGCCAGCATCCGAGGGGAGACCCAGTACTTC. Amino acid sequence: CASIRGETQYF.

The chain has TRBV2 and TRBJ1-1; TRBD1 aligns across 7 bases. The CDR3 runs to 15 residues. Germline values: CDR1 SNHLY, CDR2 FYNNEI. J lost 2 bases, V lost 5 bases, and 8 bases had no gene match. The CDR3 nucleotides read TGTGCCAGCAGTTCCGGGACAGCGTTAAACACTGAAGCTTTCTTT. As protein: CASSSGTALNTEAFF.

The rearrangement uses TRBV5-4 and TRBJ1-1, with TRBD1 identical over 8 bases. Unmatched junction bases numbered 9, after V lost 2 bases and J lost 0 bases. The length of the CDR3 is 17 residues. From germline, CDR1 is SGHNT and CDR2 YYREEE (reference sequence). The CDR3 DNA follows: TGTGCCAGCAGCTTTCCCGTTAACAGGGGGGTGAACACTGAAGCTTTCTTT. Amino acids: CASSFPVNRGVNTEAFF.

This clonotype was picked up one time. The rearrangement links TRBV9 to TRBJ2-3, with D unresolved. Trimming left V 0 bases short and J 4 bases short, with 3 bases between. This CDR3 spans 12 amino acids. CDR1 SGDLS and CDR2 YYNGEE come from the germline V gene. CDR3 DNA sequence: TGTGCCAGCAGCGTAGGGTCAGATACGCAGTATTTT. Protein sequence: CASSVGSDTQYF.